This is a list of T cell receptor beta chains from one sample in a study of T cells in Graves' hyperthyroidism and ophthalmopathy. TCRdb ran MiXCR on the multiplex PCR reads and lists one entry per CDR3 protein. The sample contains some 510,000 distinct CDR3 sequences, roughly 20% of which appear only once. Sequencing was performed on blood. The receptors stem from a man between 18 and 29 years old with Graves' hyperthyroidism. CDR3s include the opening cysteine and the closing phenylalanine or tryptophan. A D gene is named only where the DNA matches it firmly. Rows give clone size only sometimes, using once, few, many, or a class for an expanded clone.

TRBV11-2	-	few	TRBJ2-2	CASSYDPTGELFF	TGTGCCAGCAGCTACGACCCGACCGGGGAGCTGTTTTTT
TRBV2	-	many	TRBJ1-1	CASSGTGGFTEAFF	TGTGCCAGCAGTGGAACTGGAGGATTCACTGAAGCTTTCTTT
TRBV5-1	-	-	TRBJ2-7	CASSLVGATYEQYF	TGCGCCAGCAGCTTGGTTGGAGCCACCTACGAGCAGTACTTC
TRBV6-5	TRBD1	many	TRBJ2-5	CASSTRQGKETQYF	TGTGCCAGCAGTACCCGACAGGGGAAAGAGACCCAGTACTTC
TRBV28	TRBD1	few	TRBJ1-2	CASTDSGTVYGYTF	TGTGCCAGCACTGACTCCGGGACAGTCTATGGCTACACCTTC
TRBV11-3	-	-	TRBJ2-5	CASSSGRFGDRQETQYF	TGTGCCAGCAGCTCAGGCCGATTCGGGGATCGGCAAGAGACCCAGTACTTC
TRBV9	TRBD1	few	TRBJ2-6	CASSRSGTGPSGANVLTF	TGTGCCAGCAGCCGTAGTGGGACAGGGCCCTCTGGGGCCAACGTCCTGACTTTC
TRBV6-5	-	few	TRBJ1-2	CASSYSQISGGDYGYTF	TGTGCCAGCAGTTACTCCCAGATATCGGGGGGCGACTATGGCTACACCTTC
TRBV15	-	many	TRBJ1-1	CATSRWGNTEAFF	TGTGCCACCAGCAGATGGGGGAACACTGAAGCTTTCTTT
TRBV6-5	-	many	TRBJ1-2	CASSYSGRGYGYTF	TGTGCCAGCAGTTACTCCGGCAGGGGTTATGGCTACACCTTC
TRBV20-1	-	-	TRBJ2-5	CSAQGRFQETQYF	TGCAGTGCTCAAGGACGGTTTCAAGAGACCCAGTACTTC
TRBV7-9	-	many	TRBJ2-5	CASSRFGQAQETQYF	TGTGCCAGCAGCCGCTTCGGGCAGGCCCAAGAGACCCAGTACTTC
TRBV10-2	TRBD2	many	TRBJ2-5	CASTRGVQETQYF	TGCGCCAGCACACGGGGGGTCCAAGAGACCCAGTACTTC
TRBV12-3/TRBV12-4	-	-	TRBJ2-7	CASSIYGEQYF	TGTGCCAGCAGTATCTACGGGGAGCAGTACTTC
TRBV6-1	-	many	TRBJ2-2	CASSVHRAGELFF	TGTGCCAGCAGTGTCCACAGGGCCGGGGAGCTGTTTTTT
TRBV20-1	-	many	TRBJ2-5	CSARVGAERRETQYF	TGCAGTGCCCGGGTGGGGGCCGAGCGAAGGGAGACCCAGTACTTC
TRBV11-2	-	many	TRBJ2-6	CASSAGAGSGANVLTF	TGTGCCAGCAGCGCGGGCGCGGGTTCTGGGGCCAACGTCCTGACTTTC
TRBV28	TRBD1	many	TRBJ2-7	CASSSPGQTSSYEQYF	TGTGCCAGCAGCTCACCGGGACAGACAAGCTCCTACGAGCAGTACTTC
TRBV12-3/TRBV12-4	-	-	TRBJ1-1	CASSLSAGGAFF	TGTGCCAGCAGTTTATCGGCGGGGGGAGCTTTCTTT
TRBV4-2	-	many	TRBJ2-6	CASSQDTPAGANVLTF	TGTGCCAGCAGCCAAGATACACCAGCTGGGGCCAACGTCCTGACTTTC
TRBV20-1	TRBD2	few	TRBJ2-5	CSARDPLAGGERETQYF	TGCAGTGCGAGAGATCCCCTAGCGGGGGGTGAAAGAGAGACCCAGTACTTC
TRBV2	TRBD1	many	TRBJ2-2	CARGTGTANTGELFF	TGTGCCAGAGGGACCGGGACAGCGAACACCGGGGAGCTGTTTTTT
TRBV6-1	TRBD1	once	TRBJ1-2	CASSDLQGPPGCTF	TGTGCCAGCAGTGACTTACAGGGGCCTCCAGGCTGCACCTTC
TRBV4-1	-	few	TRBJ1-5	CASSHQPKNQPQHF	TGCGCCAGCAGCCATCAACCGAAAAATCAGCCCCAGCATTTT
TRBV5-4	TRBD1	many	TRBJ1-2	CASSYGQDAYTF	TGTGCCAGCAGTTATGGACAGGATGCCTACACCTTC
TRBV4-1	-	-	TRBJ1-5	CASSQDPPGGGPQHF	TGCGCCAGCAGCCAAGATCCACCGGGAGGGGGGCCCCAGCATTTT
TRBV11-2	TRBD1	many	TRBJ1-2	CASTSGGGIYGYTF	TGTGCCAGCACCTCAGGGGGGGGAATCTATGGCTACACCTTC
TRBV28	TRBD1	many	TRBJ1-2	CASSPGEGADTF	TGTGCCAGCAGTCCAGGAGAGGGGGCAGACACCTTC
TRBV12-3/TRBV12-4	-	many	TRBJ1-2	CASSPGYYGYTF	TGTGCCAGCAGCCCAGGGTACTATGGCTACACCTTC
TRBV11-2	TRBD2	few	TRBJ2-5	CASSPYPRGEETQYF	TGTGCCAGCAGCCCGTACCCCCGGGGGGAAGAGACCCAGTACTTC
TRBV6-1	TRBD1	many	TRBJ2-2	CASSAGQASTGELFF	TGTGCCAGCAGTGCGGGACAGGCTTCGACCGGGGAGCTGTTTTTT
TRBV28	TRBD1	many	TRBJ1-5	CASRNRGGNQPQHF	TGTGCCAGCCGAAACAGGGGGGGCAATCAGCCCCAGCATTTT
TRBV5-1	-	-	TRBJ2-7	CASRPGLTSYEQYF	TGCGCCAGCAGGCCGGGACTGACCTCCTACGAGCAGTACTTC